The T cell receptor (beta chain) described here comes from a study of T cells expressing NK-cell markers. Regarding the study as a whole: The contribution of dominant NKG2C+ clonotypes to CD8+ T cells in about six donors was 1.0-7.0%. A handful of donors likewise had their CD3+CD56-NKG2C+ fraction led by these clonotypes.

TCRdb reprocessed the 5' RACE reads; each CDR3 protein has one entry and no DNA is given. In total, the table holds 350,000 to 450,000 distinct CDR3 sequences. A word on this clonotype: Its specificity is unknown.

The CDR3 sequence is 12 residues long. Germline V gene lookup returns CDR1 SNHLY and CDR2 FYNNEI. Sequencing was performed on blood T cells: a sorted CD56 or NKG2C T cell subset, CD4+ or CD8+ T cells, or bulk PBMC T cells (not recorded which). The TCR sequence derives from a man aged 18-70 years in good health. V and J are TRBV2 and TRBJ2-1. CDR3 amino acids: CASSEDYNEQFF.